The 7 T cell receptor beta chains given below trace back to one sample, sequenced in a study of blood T cell repertoires in COVID-19 (dated by TCRdb to about 2020). Libraries were made using the immunoSEQ multiplex PCR assay. Not all clones reach the TCRdb copy of this immuneACCESS table, which keeps in-frame sequences only. Checked studies attribute under half of the gap to unresolved V genes and leave the rest unexplained. The sample yields approximately 180,000 clones; more than 75% were counted once. The ten largest clonotypes hold about a sixth of the sample. The material sequenced was PBMCs or T cells enriched from blood (not recorded which). The receptors were sampled from a woman aged 50 to 60 with acute COVID-19.

The chain employs TRBV29-1 and TRBJ2-1; D is uncertain. Per the germline V gene, CDR1 is SQVTM and CDR2 is ANQGSEA. V was trimmed by 8 bases and J by 5 bases, leaving 16 bases between them. The CDR3 runs 13 residues. CDR3 amino acids: CSSVTTRDNEQFF. CDR3 bases: TGCAGCTCGGTAACCACCCGGGACAATGAGCAGTTCTTC.

This clone was seen only a few times. The chain couples TRBV6-2 or TRBV6-3 to TRBJ2-7, with TRBD1 matching over 9 bases. The CDR3 is made up of 15 amino acids. V was pared by 2 bases and J by 3 bases, with 5 bases of the junction left unmatched. CDR1 is MNHEY and CDR2 is SVGEGT in the germline V gene. CDR3 DNA: TGTGCCAGCAGTTACCAGGGACAGGGCCTCTACGAGCAGTACGTC. The encoded protein is CASSYQGQGLYEQYV.

V and J are TRBV6-1 and TRBJ1-1, with D unresolved. CDR1 and CDR2 from the germline V gene are MNHNS and SASEGT. This CDR3 contains 14 residues. Trimming took off 0 bases at V and 1 base at J, with 6 bases between the two ends. CDR3 sequence reads: CASSEALANTEAFF. CDR3 sequence (DNA): TGTGCCAGCAGTGAAGCGCTGGCGAACACTGAAGCTTTCTTT.

V usage is TRBV7-9 and J usage is TRBJ2-3; D may be TRBD2 (5 bases). Trimming left V 0 bases short and J 3 bases short, with 10 bases between. This CDR3 is 15 amino acids long. Germline V lookup: CDR1 SEHNR, CDR2 FQNEAQ (reference sequence). DNA for the CDR3: TGTGCCAGCAGCTTAGCTCTGGGAGCGACAGATACGCAGTATTTT. It translates to CASSLALGATDTQYF.

This sequence joins TRBV7-3 and TRBJ2-5; D possibly corresponds to TRBD2 (6 bases). CDR3 length: 15 residues. V was shortened by 1 base and J by 4 bases, with 13 bases between the two germline ends. CDR1 is SGHTA and CDR2 is FQGTGA in the germline V gene. The CDR3 sequence is CASSLRGYSGETQYF. The CDR3 nucleotides read TGTGCCAGCAGCTTAAGGGGGTATAGCGGAGAGACCCAGTACTTC.

The chain recombines TRBV2 with TRBJ2-1; D unresolved. The length of the CDR3 is 13 residues. The germline V gene encodes CDR1 SNHLY and CDR2 FYNNEI. The V gene lost 2 bases and the J gene lost 10 bases, with 12 bases spanning the gap. The CDR3 coding sequence is TGTGCCAGCAGTGAACGCCGTGGGCAGGAGCAGTTCTTC. Translating gives CASSERRGQEQFF.

The chain joins TRBV19 to TRBJ1-5, with D perhaps matching TRBD1 (6 bases). This CDR3 comprises 14 residues. Germline V gene sequence: CDR1 LNHDA, CDR2 SQIVND (reference sequence). The germline V and J ends were trimmed by 5 bases and 5 bases, with 13 bases remaining between them. The CDR3 DNA reads as TGTGCCAGTAGTCCATGGGACATCTATCAGCCCCAGCATTTT. Amino acids: CASSPWDIYQPQHF.